Each of the 26 T cell receptor beta chains below was sequenced from the same sample in a study of blood T cells in healthy people across ages. A sample-barcoded 5' primer and a J-beta primer mix were used in a second PCR of roughly 6 to 11 cycles. TCRdb redid the calling of the 5' RACE reads with MiXCR, one entry per CDR3 protein. Of around 1.5 million distinct CDR3 sequences in the sample, roughly 64% were seen once. The sequenced sample was blood. These receptors were taken from a man aged 18 to 29 in good health.

This clonotype was recorded a few times. V usage is TRBV20-1 and J usage is TRBJ2-1, with D possibly being TRBD2 (5 bases). V lost 6 bases to trimming and J lost 0 bases, with 9 bases between them. The CDR3 spans 13 residues. Germline CDR1 DFQATT, CDR2 SNEGSKA (reference sequence). The CDR3 sequence is CSALRDSYNEQFF. The CDR3 DNA follows: TGCAGTGCCCTCCGGGACTCCTACAATGAGCAGTTCTTC.

The chain has TRBV20-1 and TRBJ2-7; TRBD1 matches 10 bases. With V trimmed by 1 base and J by 4 bases, 7 bases remained unmatched. This CDR3 is built from 15 residues. Germline lookup yields CDR1 DFQATT and CDR2 SNEGSKA (reference sequence). The CDR3 coding sequence is TGCAGTGCTAGAGGAGACCGGGACAGGGGTTACGAGCAGTACTTC. This translates into CSARGDRDRGYEQYF.

The V and J genes are TRBV7-2 and TRBJ2-1; D is undetermined. Deletions cut 5 bases from V and 0 bases from J, with 11 bases between. The germline gives CDR1 SGHTA, CDR2 FQGNSA. CDR3 size: 15 residues. The CDR3 coding sequence is TGTGCCAGCAGCCATTGGGATTACTCCTACAATGAGCAGTTCTTC. Translated: CASSHWDYSYNEQFF.

The gene calls are TRBV2 and TRBJ2-1; 7 nucleotides agree with TRBD2. In germline, CDR1 is SNHLY, CDR2 FYNNEI. The CDR3 has 14 amino acids. V lost 8 bases and J lost 1; bases outside the gene matches: 5. Here the CDR3 DNA reads TGTGCCAGCGCCGGCGGGAGATCCTACAATGAGCAGTTCTTC. It specifies CASAGGRSYNEQFF. Together with reference TRBV2 and TRBJ2-1, the CDR3 gives the full variable domain: EPEVTQTPSHQVTQMGQEVILRCVPISNHLYFYWYRQILGQKVEFLVSFYNNEISEKSEIFDDQFSVERPDGSNFTLKIRSTKLEDSAMYFCASAGGRSYNEQFFGPGTRLTVL.

V and J are TRBV24-1 and TRBJ2-1; TRBD1 aligns across 9 bases. The ends lost 4 bases at V and 3 bases at J; junction bases unmatched: 6. Per germline, CDR1 KGHDR and CDR2 SFDVKD. The CDR3 runs to 16 residues. The CDR3 sequence is CATSEPGTGSYNEQFF. DNA of the CDR3: TGTGCCACCAGTGAGCCGGGGACAGGGAGCTACAATGAGCAGTTCTTC.

The chain joins TRBV4-3 to TRBJ2-3, with a possible D match to TRBD2 (5 bases). The length of the CDR3 is 16 residues. Germline CDR1 LGHNA, CDR2 YSLEER. Between the trimmed V and J ends, which lost 4 bases and 3 bases, there was a span of 17 bases. The chain's CDR3 is CASSPRGLGVTDTQYF. The CDR3 bases are TGCGCCAGCAGCCCGAGAGGACTCGGGGTAACAGATACGCAGTATTTT.

A note on this clonotype: At one end the junction does not follow the germline gene, possibly because of a read error. V usage is TRBV6-2 or TRBV6-3 and J usage is TRBJ1-1, with D tentatively TRBD1 (6 bases). The CDR3 has 16 residues. Germline V gene data show CDR1 as MNHEY and CDR2 as SVGEGT. The CDR3 loop reads CASSYAIYRADTVAFF. CDR3 DNA: TGTGCCAGCAGTTACGCGATCTACAGGGCCGACACTGTAGCTTTCTTT.

This chain connects TRBV4-2 to TRBJ2-2; maybe TRBD2 (5 bases). CDR1 and CDR2 from the germline V gene are LGHNA and YNFKEQ. There are 13 residues in the CDR3. Trimming took off 3 bases at V and 6 bases at J, with 8 bases between the two ends. This CDR3 reads CASSHGRPGELFF. For the CDR3, the DNA is TGTGCCAGCAGCCATGGGAGACCCGGGGAGCTGTTTTTT.

The V call is TRBV28, the J call TRBJ1-5; 8 nucleotides match TRBD1. The CDR3 has 15 residues. Germline assignment: CDR1 MDHEN and CDR2 SYDVKM. The V and J ends lost 4 bases and 5 bases, in that order; junction bases with no gene match: 7. The CDR3 DNA sequence: TGTGCCAGCAGTTCGCGACAGGGGATTTATCAGCCCCAGCATTTT. This translates into CASSSRQGIYQPQHF.

The chain carries TRBV7-9 and TRBJ2-6; no definite D call. V lost 4 bases, J lost 4 bases, and 14 bases lay in between. CDR1 and CDR2 from the germline V gene are SEHNR and FQNEAQ (reference sequence). This CDR3 has 16 amino acids. Here the CDR3 reads CASSSPDLEGANVLTF. The CDR3 DNA reads as TGTGCCAGCAGCTCGCCTGACTTGGAGGGGGCCAACGTCCTGACTTTC.

V gene TRBV4-1 combines with J gene TRBJ2-7; TRBD1 might be the D (5 bases). Per germline, CDR1 MGHRA and CDR2 YSYEKL. This CDR3 comprises 15 residues. V gave up 1 base and J gave up 3 bases, with 13 bases separating them. The CDR3, as DNA: TGCGCCAGCAGCCAAGTGTCGATAGGGGACTACGAGCAGTACTTC. Amino acids: CASSQVSIGDYEQYF.

This clonotype came up once. The rearrangement links TRBV20-1 to TRBJ2-5; 7 nucleotides match TRBD1. This CDR3 region has 13 residues. The germline CDR1 and CDR2 sequences are DFQATT and SNEGSKA (reference sequence). V shed 7 bases and J 2 bases; nucleotides not matched to a gene: 7. CDR3 sequence (DNA): TGCAGTGTTCGAGGGGGCGGGCAAGAGACCCAGTACTTC. Protein product: CSVRGGGQETQYF.

The chain employs TRBV20-1 and TRBJ2-7; 9 bases are a match to TRBD2. The J call may be in error: the DNA end matches TRBJ2-1 better. This CDR3 has 14 amino acids. In germline, CDR1 is DFQATT, CDR2 SNEGSKA (reference sequence). The CDR3 sequence is CSARAAGGLYEQFF. Here the CDR3 DNA reads TGCAGTGCTAGGGCAGCGGGGGGCCTCTATGAGCAGTTCTTC.

The chain couples TRBV2 to TRBJ2-7; possibly TRBD2 for D (6 bases). Per the germline V gene, CDR1 is SNHLY and CDR2 is FYNNEI. V lost 6 bases and J 7 bases, leaving 19 bases between the germline ends. There are 14 residues in the CDR3. CDR3 sequence reads: CASRAGTPLREQYF. The CDR3 DNA reads TGTGCCAGCAGGGCCGGGACTCCCCTACGGGAGCAGTACTTC.

This clonotype was seen a handful of times. The chain recombines TRBV7-9 with TRBJ2-7, with D possibly matching TRBD2 (5 bases). Germline CDR1 SEHNR, CDR2 FQNEAQ (reference sequence). CDR3 size: 14 residues. Trimming left V 0 bases short and J 4 bases short, with 10 bases between. In DNA, the CDR3 is TGTGCCAGCAGCTTAGCGATCAGAGGGTACGAGCAGTACTTC. It codes for CASSLAIRGYEQYF.

This chain uses TRBV5-6 with TRBJ2-1; TRBD2 aligns across 7 bases. The junction had 13 bases not matched to a gene; V was cut back by 1 base and J by 0 bases. The CDR3 is 19 residues long. The germline CDR1 and CDR2 sequences are SGHDT and YYEEEE. As DNA, the CDR3 is TGTGCCAGCAGCTTGTTAGGCGGGAGTCAACCTAGCTCCTACAATGAGCAGTTCTTC. This sequence encodes CASSLLGGSQPSSYNEQFF. Looking up the rest from reference TRBV5-6 and TRBJ2-1 gives the full variable domain: DAGVTQSPTHLIKTRGQQVTLRCSPKSGHDTVSWYQQALGQGPQFIFQYYEEEERQRGNFPDRFSGHQFPNYSSELNVNALLLGDSALYLCASSLLGGSQPSSYNEQFFGPGTRLTVL.

This clonotype was seen a few times. The V call is TRBV29-1, the J call TRBJ1-5, with 10 positions matching TRBD1. CDR1 SQVTM and CDR2 ANQGSEA come from the germline V gene. The CDR3 extends over 13 amino acids. With 6 bases clipped from V and 2 bases from J, the junction kept 1 base outside the gene matches. CDR3 bases: TGCAGCGTGACAGGGGGCGGCAATCAGCCCCAGCATTTT. Amino acids: CSVTGGGNQPQHF.

The chain couples TRBV6-1 to TRBJ2-7; maybe TRBD1 (6 bases). The CDR3 runs to 16 residues. Between the trimmed V and J ends, which lost 6 bases and 2 bases, there was a span of 20 bases. Per the germline V gene, CDR1 is MNHNS and CDR2 is SASEGT. In DNA, the CDR3 is TGTGCCAGCAGAGGCCCTCTCCAGGGGAGCGCCTACGAGCAGTACTTC. Its translation: CASRGPLQGSAYEQYF.

The chain carries TRBV6-5 and TRBJ1-1; D is uncertain. The CDR3 loop spans 13 amino acids. Germline values: CDR1 MNHEY, CDR2 SVGAGI. V dropped 2 bases and J dropped 2 bases, with 6 bases sitting between them. The CDR3 region is CASSYEGNTEAFF. The CDR3 DNA follows: TGTGCCAGCAGTTACGAGGGTAACACTGAAGCTTTCTTT.

V gene TRBV7-2 combines with J gene TRBJ1-4, with D tentatively TRBD1 (5 bases). V was cut by 5 bases and J by 8 bases, with 15 bases left in between. The CDR3 is 14 amino acids. CDR1 is SGHTA, CDR2 FQGNSA, per germline. This CDR3 reads CASSPRRAREKLFF. The CDR3 nucleotides read TGTGCCAGCAGCCCCCGCAGGGCTAGGGAAAAACTGTTTTTT.

The V and J genes are TRBV4-1 and TRBJ1-1; 12 nucleotides agree with TRBD1. The CDR3 runs to 17 residues. Trimming removed 1 base from V and 6 bases from J; junction bases left unmatched: 9. Germline V gives CDR1 MGHRA, CDR2 YSYEKL. The CDR3 reads CASSQGWGQGASAEAFF. The CDR3 DNA sequence: TGCGCCAGCAGCCAAGGCTGGGGACAGGGGGCGAGCGCTGAAGCTTTCTTT.

The chain joins TRBV6-6 to TRBJ2-1; maybe TRBD2 (6 bases). Germline CDR1 and CDR2: MNHNY and SVGAGI (reference sequence). The CDR3 contains 15 residues. V shed 10 bases and J shed 0 bases, with 16 bases lying between them. This CDR3 reads CATLEGRGSYNEQFF. The CDR3 bases are TGTGCCACCCTGGAGGGGCGGGGCTCCTACAATGAGCAGTTCTTC.

The J gene is TRBJ2-1, the V gene TRBV12-3 or TRBV12-4; a possible D gene is TRBD1 (5 bases). The CDR3 has 17 residues. V was clipped by 2 bases and J by 6 bases, with 20 bases between them. CDR3 sequence: CASSLFFRSQGRNEQFF. CDR3 nucleotides: TGTGCCAGCAGTTTATTTTTCCGCTCCCAGGGCCGCAATGAGCAGTTCTTC.

This chain links TRBV10-3 with TRBJ1-1; 9 positions agree with TRBD1. Germline V gene lookup returns CDR1 ENHRY and CDR2 SYGVKD. J was trimmed by 7 bases and V by 5 bases; bases with no gene match: 5. The CDR3 covers 13 residues. Here the CDR3 reads CAISKQGADEAFF. CDR3 coding DNA: TGTGCCATCAGTAAACAGGGGGCCGATGAAGCTTTCTTT.

The J gene is TRBJ2-1, the V gene TRBV11-2; D possibly matches TRBD1 or TRBD2 (5 bases each). V was cut by 7 bases and J by 8 bases, with 15 bases left in between. CDR1 SGHAT and CDR2 FQNNGV come from the germline V gene. This CDR3 comprises 13 residues. The CDR3 DNA reads as TGTGCCAGCATCCAACCCCTGGGGGATGAGCAGTTCTTC. This translates into CASIQPLGDEQFF. Variable domain in full (rest from reference TRBV11-2 and TRBJ2-1): EAGVAQSPRYKIIEKRQSVAFWCNPISGHATLYWYQQILGQGPKLLIQFQNNGVVDDSQLPKDRFSAERLKGVDSTLKIQPAKLEDSAVYLCASIQPLGDEQFFGPGTRLTVL.

V and J are TRBV28 and TRBJ1-1; TRBD1 might be the D (6 bases). Germline V gene data show CDR1 as MDHEN and CDR2 as SYDVKM. Deletions cut 5 bases from V and 4 bases from J, with 17 bases between. The CDR3 is 15 amino acids. CDR3: CASSLMGAGPTEAFF. In DNA form, the CDR3 reads TGTGCCAGCAGTCTCATGGGGGCAGGGCCCACTGAAGCTTTCTTT.